The text below deals with one TCR beta chain. V lost 5 bases, J lost 0 bases, and 5 bases lay in between. Germline-derived CDR1 and CDR2 are SGHTA and FQGNSA. CDR3 length: 13 residues. The sample comes from a study of blood T cell repertoires in COVID-19. Study-level background: The samples span acute and convalescent COVID-19 from the United States, Italy and Spain. T cells, B-cell-depleted T cells, or PBMCs supplied cDNA or gDNA.

Per the study methods: Counts of nucleated cells, estimated from reference gene primer amplification, were obtained. Sequencing was performed with immunoSEQ multiplex PCR; in TCRdb, only in-frame clones are kept and a portion is missing. The V and J calls and clone size are taken from that table; D and trimming were inferred from the DNA. The data hold 310,000 or so clones, with more than 75% observed a single time. The clonotype originates from a woman aged 45-60 years with active or convalescent COVID-19. The sequencing sample was made of peripheral blood. The J gene is TRBJ2-1, the V gene TRBV7-2; D call uncertain. This chain's CDR3 is CASSISSYNEQFF. CDR3 nucleotides: TGTGCCAGCAGCATTAGCTCCTACAATGAGCAGTTCTTC.